The rows below give T cell receptor beta chains drawn from one sample of a study of T-cell memory formation after mild COVID-19. TCRdb processed the 5' RACE reads anew with MiXCR; each CDR3 protein has one entry. Among 250,000 to 300,000 distinct CDR3 sequences listed, about 16% were seen once. Sequencing input: PBMCs or a T cell subset sorted from them (not recorded which). The receptors stem from a man younger than 30 who had mild COVID-19 (a few samples of this study predate the infection). Cell type and time point are not known. The CDR3 runs from the conserved cysteine through the conserved F or W. Each record gives: D gene, V gene, clone size, CDR3 length, J gene, CDR3 protein, CDR3 DNA. The D gene is left open where the match is weak. Expanded clones get a size class; other rows say once, few or many, or leave the size out.

.	TRBV9	few	14	TRBJ2-5	CASSADGLQETQYF	TGTGCCAGCAGCGCTGACGGGCTCCAGGAGACCCAGTACTTC
.	TRBV4-1	many	16	TRBJ2-3	CASSHLGRGVTDTQYF	TGCGCCAGCAGCCACTTGGGGAGGGGGGTCACAGATACGCAGTATTTT
.	TRBV20-1	.	11	TRBJ1-2	CTTDSDYGYTF	TGCACTACGGACAGTGACTATGGCTACACCTTC
TRBD1	TRBV3-1	few	17	TRBJ1-2	CASSQHLMTGKWFGYTF	TGTGCCAGCAGCCAACACCTAATGACAGGGAAGTGGTTTGGCTACACCTTC
TRBD1	TRBV4-1	.	14	TRBJ1-1	CASSHPGQGTEAFF	TGCGCCAGCAGCCACCCCGGACAGGGCACTGAAGCTTTCTTT
.	TRBV30	once	15	TRBJ1-2	CAWTRGGTVNYGYTF	TGTGCCTGGACTAGAGGTGGGACCGTAAACTATGGCTACACCTTC
.	TRBV4-1	many	14	TRBJ2-7	CASSQVLGGDEQYF	TGCGCCAGCAGCCAGGTCCTGGGGGGCGACGAGCAGTACTTC
.	TRBV20-1	.	13	TRBJ1-2	CSARVNEDYGYTF	TGCAGTGCTAGAGTTAACGAAGACTATGGCTACACCTTC
.	TRBV9	few	16	TRBJ1-5	CASSVRDGDSNQPQHF	TGTGCCAGCAGCGTCCGGGACGGCGATAGCAATCAGCCCCAGCATTTT
TRBD1	TRBV12-3/TRBV12-4	many	14	TRBJ2-1	CASGPTGPGIEQFF	TGTGCCAGCGGTCCGACAGGGCCCGGGATTGAGCAGTTCTTC
.	TRBV4-2	.	15	TRBJ1-1	CASSQDRALGKATFF	TGTGCCAGCAGCCAAGATCGGGCGCTCGGGAAGGCAACTTTCTTT
.	TRBV4-3	.	11	TRBJ1-1	CASSQDTQAFF	TGCGCCAGCAGCCAAGATACTCAAGCTTTCTTT
.	TRBV6-2/TRBV6-3	.	13	TRBJ1-2	CASSSAGAYGYTF	TGTGCCAGCAGTTCCGCAGGGGCCTATGGCTACACCTTC
TRBD1	TRBV5-1	few	14	TRBJ2-5	CASRTGTGDETQYF	TGCGCCAGCAGAACCGGGACAGGGGATGAGACCCAGTACTTC
TRBD1	TRBV7-6	few	13	TRBJ2-3	CASSFQGTDTKYF	TGTGCCAGCAGCTTTCAGGGGACAGATACGAAGTATTTT
TRBD2	TRBV20-1	.	14	TRBJ2-7	CSAADRDYPYEQYF	TGCAGTGCTGCCGACCGGGACTACCCCTACGAGCAGTACTTC
TRBD1	TRBV7-2	.	14	TRBJ1-2	CASSPPTGGEGYTF	TGTGCCAGCAGCCCCCCGACAGGGGGTGAAGGCTACACCTTC
.	TRBV5-1	few	16	TRBJ1-3	CASSLVGQGSGNTIYF	TGCGCCAGCAGCTTGGTGGGGCAGGGCTCTGGAAACACCATATATTTT
.	TRBV2	once	15	TRBJ2-6	CASSDPRSGANVLTF	TGTGCCAGCAGTGATCCCCGGTCTGGGGCCAACGTCCTGACTTTC
.	TRBV12-3/TRBV12-4	.	11	TRBJ1-1	CASSSFTEAFF	TGTGCCAGCAGCTCGTTCACTGAAGCTTTCTTT
.	TRBV9	many	13	TRBJ2-2	CASSVGGTGELFF	TGTGCCAGCAGCGTAGGGGGGACCGGGGAGCTGTTTTTT
.	TRBV7-8	.	15	TRBJ1-1	CASSLGQGSRIEAFF	TGTGCCAGCAGCTTAGGCCAGGGTTCCCGGATTGAAGCTTTCTTT
TRBD1	TRBV29-1	.	19	TRBJ1-6	CSGRTGTGTHPTYNSPLHF	TGCAGCGGCCGAACCGGGACAGGGACCCACCCCACCTATAATTCACCCCTCCACTTT
.	TRBV12-3/TRBV12-4	.	12	TRBJ1-2	CASNLLPFGYTF	TGTGCCAGCAACTTACTACCCTTTGGCTACACCTTC
.	TRBV6-1	.	14	TRBJ1-5	CASSESVYSQPQHF	TGTGCCAGCAGTGAATCGGTTTATAGTCAGCCCCAGCATTTT
TRBD2	TRBV7-3	.	15	TRBJ2-3	CASSLIAGATDTQYF	TGTGCCAGCAGCTTAATAGCGGGGGCCACAGATACGCAGTATTTT
.	TRBV4-3	few	16	TRBJ2-3	CASSQFLGAGTDTQYF	TGCGCCAGCAGCCAATTCCTAGGGGCGGGCACAGATACGCAGTATTTT
.	TRBV7-9	.	16	TRBJ1-3	CASSLRPGVNGNTIYF	TGTGCCAGCAGCTTAAGGCCAGGGGTTAATGGAAACACCATATATTTT
.	TRBV7-2	.	14	TRBJ2-1	CASSLRNRENEQFF	TGTGCCAGCAGCTTACGAAACAGGGAGAATGAGCAGTTCTTC
TRBD2	TRBV27	.	14	TRBJ2-3	CASGLAGSSDTQYF	TGTGCCAGCGGACTAGCGGGGAGTTCAGATACGCAGTATTTT
.	TRBV7-2	few	14	TRBJ1-5	CASSTDGPPQPQHF	TGTGCCAGCAGTACGGACGGACCGCCCCAGCCCCAGCATTTT
.	TRBV6-5	few	13	TRBJ1-1	CASSYTRSTEAFF	TGTGCCAGCAGTTACACCCGAAGCACTGAAGCTTTCTTT
TRBD1	TRBV15	few	15	TRBJ2-5	CATSKDRGRGETQYF	TGTGCCACCAGCAAGGACAGGGGGCGCGGAGAGACCCAGTACTTC
.	TRBV7-8	few	15	TRBJ2-5	CASGQREARQETQYF	TGTGCCAGCGGACAGAGAGAGGCCCGCCAAGAGACCCAGTACTTC
.	TRBV5-1	.	15	TRBJ2-1	CASSPEPGSYNEQFF	TGCGCCAGCAGCCCAGAACCGGGCTCCTACAATGAGCAGTTCTTC
.	TRBV29-1	many	16	TRBJ2-7	CSVEGAQGKGSYEQYF	TGCAGCGTTGAAGGAGCCCAGGGGAAGGGCTCCTACGAGCAGTACTTC
.	TRBV29-1	few	16	TRBJ2-7	CSVEAGGGSLTYEQYF	TGCAGCGTTGAAGCAGGAGGCGGCAGCCTAACCTACGAGCAGTACTTC
TRBD1	TRBV5-1	few	14	TRBJ2-3	CASSFGQAADTQYF	TGCGCCAGCAGCTTTGGACAGGCGGCAGATACGCAGTATTTT
.	TRBV20-1	.	12	TRBJ1-1	CSATVGSTEAFF	TGCAGTGCTACGGTGGGGAGCACTGAAGCTTTCTTT
.	TRBV7-9	.	11	TRBJ1-1	CASSSYQEAFF	TGTGCCAGCAGCTCTTACCAAGAAGCTTTCTTT